The clone carrying this T cell receptor beta chain appeared many times. The antigen is undetermined. Trimming stripped 1 base from V and 3 bases from J, with 18 bases between. CDR1 is SGHRS and CDR2 is YFSETQ in the germline V gene. This CDR3 comprises 17 residues. It was with unique molecular identifiers that the TCRbeta library was prepared. MiXCR, run by TCRdb on the PCR reads, gives a single entry per CDR3 protein. The sample lists about 300,000 distinct CDR3 sequences; 7.5% to 9% were seen once. The sample belongs to a study of T-cell reconstitution after alpha-beta-depleted transplantation in children. Study-level points and caveats: Alpha-beta T cells present about two months after transplant were reported to originate from several hundred expanded graft clones. T-cell counts and diversity were attributed mostly to newly produced T cells one year after transplant.

This sequence was found in a female patient aged 2-9 years who had a stem cell transplant for Fanconi anemia, so the T cells may come from the graft donor. The source material was peripheral blood, sampled 360 days after TCRalphabeta/CD19-depleted stem cell transplant. This chain uses TRBV5-1 with TRBJ2-3, with D possibly being TRBD2 (6 bases). The chain's CDR3 is CASSLSGRTVATDTQYF. The CDR3 nucleotides read TGCGCCAGCAGCTTGTCGGGGAGGACTGTAGCTACAGATACGCAGTATTTT.